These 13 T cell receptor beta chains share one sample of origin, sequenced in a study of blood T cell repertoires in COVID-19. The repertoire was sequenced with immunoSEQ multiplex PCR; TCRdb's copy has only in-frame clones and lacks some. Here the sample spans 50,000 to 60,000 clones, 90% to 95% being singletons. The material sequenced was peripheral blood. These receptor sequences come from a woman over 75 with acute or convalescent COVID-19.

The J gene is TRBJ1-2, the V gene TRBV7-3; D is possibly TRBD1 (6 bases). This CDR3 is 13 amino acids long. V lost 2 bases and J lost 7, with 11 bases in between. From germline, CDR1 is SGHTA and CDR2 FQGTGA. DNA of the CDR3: TGTGCCAGCAGCTTAGGGGGCGCATTTGGCTACACCTTC. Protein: CASSLGGAFGYTF.

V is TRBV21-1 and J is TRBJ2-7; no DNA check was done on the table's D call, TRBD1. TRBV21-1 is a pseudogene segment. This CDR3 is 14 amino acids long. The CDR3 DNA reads TGTGCCAGCAGCCCCGAGGGACAGAACTACGAGCAGTACTTC. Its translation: CASSPEGQNYEQYF.

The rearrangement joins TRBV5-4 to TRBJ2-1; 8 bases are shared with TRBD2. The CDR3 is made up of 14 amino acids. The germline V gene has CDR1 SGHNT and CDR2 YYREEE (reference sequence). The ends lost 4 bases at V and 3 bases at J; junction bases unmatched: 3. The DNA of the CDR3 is TGTGCCAGCAGCCCCCGGGAGGGCTACAATGAGCAGTTCTTC. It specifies CASSPREGYNEQFF.

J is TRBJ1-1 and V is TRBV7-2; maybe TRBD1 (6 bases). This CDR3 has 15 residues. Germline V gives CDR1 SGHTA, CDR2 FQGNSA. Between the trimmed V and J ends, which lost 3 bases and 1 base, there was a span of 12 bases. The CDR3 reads CASSFITGQNTEAFF. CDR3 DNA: TGTGCCAGCAGCTTCATCACAGGGCAGAACACTGAAGCTTTCTTT.

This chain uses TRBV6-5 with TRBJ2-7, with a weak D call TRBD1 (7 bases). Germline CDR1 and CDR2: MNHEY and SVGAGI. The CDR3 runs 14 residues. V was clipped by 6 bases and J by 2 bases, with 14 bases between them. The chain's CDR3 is CASSPARGAYEQYF. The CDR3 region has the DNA TGTGCCAGCAGCCCCGCCAGGGGGGCCTACGAGCAGTACTTC.

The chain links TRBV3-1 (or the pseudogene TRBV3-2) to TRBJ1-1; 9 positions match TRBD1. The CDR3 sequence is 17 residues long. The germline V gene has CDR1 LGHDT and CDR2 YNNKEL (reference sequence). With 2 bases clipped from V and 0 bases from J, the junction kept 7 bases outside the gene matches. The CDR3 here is CASSQPRTGAMNTEAFF. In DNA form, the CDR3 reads TGTGCCAGCAGCCAACCACGGACAGGGGCCATGAACACTGAAGCTTTCTTT.

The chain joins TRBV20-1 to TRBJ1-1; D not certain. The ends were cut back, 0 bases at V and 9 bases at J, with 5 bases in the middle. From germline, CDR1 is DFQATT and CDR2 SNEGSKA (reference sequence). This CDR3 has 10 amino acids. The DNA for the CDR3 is TGCAGTGCTAGAGATTACAAAGCTTTCTTT. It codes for CSARDYKAFF.

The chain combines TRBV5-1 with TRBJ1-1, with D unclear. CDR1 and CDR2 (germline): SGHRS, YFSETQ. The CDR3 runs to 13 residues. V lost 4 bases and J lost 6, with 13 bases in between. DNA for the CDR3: TGCGCCAGCAGCCCGACACAAGGTGCTGAAGCTTTCTTT. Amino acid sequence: CASSPTQGAEAFF.

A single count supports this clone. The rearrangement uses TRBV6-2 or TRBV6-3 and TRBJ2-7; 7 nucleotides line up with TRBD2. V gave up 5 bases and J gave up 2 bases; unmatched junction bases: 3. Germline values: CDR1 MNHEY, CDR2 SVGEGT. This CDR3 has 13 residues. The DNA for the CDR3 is TGTGCCAGCAGTAGCGGGAAAACCTACGAGCAGTACTTC. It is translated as CASSSGKTYEQYF.

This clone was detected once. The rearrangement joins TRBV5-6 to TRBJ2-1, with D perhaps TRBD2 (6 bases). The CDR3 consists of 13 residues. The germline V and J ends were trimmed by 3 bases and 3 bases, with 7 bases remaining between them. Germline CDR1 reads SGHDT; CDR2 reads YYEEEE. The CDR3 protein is CASSSGLYNEQFF. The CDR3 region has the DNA TGTGCCAGCAGCTCGGGACTCTACAATGAGCAGTTCTTC.

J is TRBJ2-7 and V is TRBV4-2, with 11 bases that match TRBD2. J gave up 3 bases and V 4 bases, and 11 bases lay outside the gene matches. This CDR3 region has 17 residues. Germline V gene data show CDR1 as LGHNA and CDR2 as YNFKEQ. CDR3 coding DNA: TGTGCCAGCAGCCGAGGGGTCACGACTAGCGGGATCTACGAGCAGTACTTC. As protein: CASSRGVTTSGIYEQYF.

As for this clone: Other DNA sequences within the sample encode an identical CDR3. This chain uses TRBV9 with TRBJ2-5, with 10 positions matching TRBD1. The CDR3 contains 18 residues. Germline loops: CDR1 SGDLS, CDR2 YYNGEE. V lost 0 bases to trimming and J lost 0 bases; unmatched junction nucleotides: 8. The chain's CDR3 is CASSVGPGQGTYQETQYF. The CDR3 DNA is TGTGCCAGCAGCGTAGGGCCGGGACAGGGGACATACCAAGAGACCCAGTACTTC.

The CDR3 region is CAWTRGHTEAFF. The DNA for the CDR3 is TGTGCCTGGACCAGGGGGCATACTGAAGCTTTCTTT. The rearrangement uses TRBV30 and TRBJ1-1; 8 bases agree with TRBD1. There are 12 residues in the CDR3. V lost 4 bases to trimming and J lost 5 bases; unmatched junction nucleotides: 3. Germline V gene data show CDR1 as GTSNPN and CDR2 as SVGIG (reference sequence).